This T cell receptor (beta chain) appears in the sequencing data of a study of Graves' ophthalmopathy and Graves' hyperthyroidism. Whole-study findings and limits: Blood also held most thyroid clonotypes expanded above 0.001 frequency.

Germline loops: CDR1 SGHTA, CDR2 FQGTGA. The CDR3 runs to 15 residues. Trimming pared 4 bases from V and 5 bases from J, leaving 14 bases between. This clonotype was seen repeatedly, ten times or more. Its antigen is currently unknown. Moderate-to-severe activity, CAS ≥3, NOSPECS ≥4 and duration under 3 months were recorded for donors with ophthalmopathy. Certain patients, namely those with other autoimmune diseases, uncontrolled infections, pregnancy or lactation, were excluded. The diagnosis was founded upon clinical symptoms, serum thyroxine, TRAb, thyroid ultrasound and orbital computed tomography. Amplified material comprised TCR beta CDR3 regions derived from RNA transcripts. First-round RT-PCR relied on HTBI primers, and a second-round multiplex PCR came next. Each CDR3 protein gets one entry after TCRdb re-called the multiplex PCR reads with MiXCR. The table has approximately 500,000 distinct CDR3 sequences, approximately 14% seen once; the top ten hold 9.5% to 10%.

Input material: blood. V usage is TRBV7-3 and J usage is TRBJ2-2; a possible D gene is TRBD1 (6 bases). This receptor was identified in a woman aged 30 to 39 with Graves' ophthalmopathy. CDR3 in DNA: TGTGCCAGCAGCTCACCCACAGGGACAACCGGGGAGCTGTTTTTT. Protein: CASSSPTGTTGELFF.